The rows below give T cell receptor beta chains drawn from one sample of a study of T cell changes during pregnancy in multiple sclerosis. The protocol was immunoSEQ multiplex PCR, while the TCRdb copy is restricted to in-frame clones and leaves out a portion. Of some 28,000 clones listed, 70% to 90% are singletons. The sequencing used CD8+ T cells from peripheral blood mononuclear cells, collected before pregnancy. The receptor source for this set is a female donor with multiple sclerosis, enrolled in a pregnancy study. Both conserved end residues are part of each CDR3. Fields, in order: J gene, V gene, clone size, CDR3 length, D gene, CDR3 protein, CDR3 DNA. D genes are given only for firm matches. Expanded clones are given a class, and other clones once, few, many or no size at all.

>TRBJ2-7|TRBV27|.|16|TRBD2
CASSPSGGPTYYEQYF
TGTGCCAGCAGCCCAAGCGGGGGACCCACATACTACGAGCAGTACTTC
>TRBJ2-7|TRBV7-9|.|16|TRBD2
CASSPYSGGASDEQYF
TGTGCCAGCAGCCCGTATAGCGGGGGGGCCTCTGACGAGCAGTACTTC
>TRBJ1-1|TRBV29-1|.|13|.
CSVPGEGNTEAFF
TGCAGCGTTCCAGGGGAGGGGAACACTGAAGCTTTCTTT
>TRBJ1-5|TRBV23-1|.|15|TRBD1
CASSQSGQGDQPQHF
TGCGCCAGCAGTCAATCCGGGCAGGGGGATCAGCCCCAGCATTTT
>TRBJ1-1|TRBV11-2|.|15|.
CASSSGLGLATEAFF
TGTGCCAGCAGCTCGGGACTGGGTTTGGCCACTGAAGCTTTCTTT
>TRBJ1-1|TRBV29-1|.|22|.
CSVEGEGRHREQKLIMNTEAFF
TGCAGCGTTGAAGGAGAGGGGAGGCATCGGGAACAAAAACTAATCATGAACACTGAAGCTTTCTTT
>TRBJ2-5|TRBV10-3|.|13|.
CAITAARFGTQYF
TGTGCCATCACAGCGGCGAGATTTGGAACCCAGTACTTC
>TRBJ1-4|TRBV6-5|.|14|TRBD1
CASSNRGLGEKLFF
TGTGCCAGCAGCAACAGGGGGCTTGGTGAAAAACTGTTTTTT
>TRBJ1-1|TRBV12-5|.|13|.
CASATGPKDEAFF
TGTGCTAGTGCGACTGGCCCCAAAGATGAAGCTTTCTTT
>TRBJ2-3|TRBV7-9|.|17|.
CASSIPLEGGAVDTQYF
TGTGCCAGCAGCATCCCCTTGGAAGGGGGGGCGGTAGATACGCAGTATTTT
>TRBJ2-1|TRBV27|once|15|.
CASSSRDSTINEQFF
TGTGCCAGCAGTTCCCGGGACTCTACAATAAATGAGCAGTTCTTC
>TRBJ2-7|TRBV5-5|.|15|.
CASSPEAVSSYEQYF
TGTGCCAGCAGCCCGGAGGCGGTGAGCTCCTACGAGCAGTACTTC
>TRBJ2-7|TRBV4-1|.|15|TRBD1
CASSHRTGGSYEQYF
TGCGCCAGCAGCCATAGGACAGGGGGCTCCTACGAGCAGTACTTC
>TRBJ2-2|TRBV30|.|14|.
CACQNSANTGELFF
TGTGCCTGTCAGAACAGTGCGAACACCGGGGAGCTGTTTTTT
>TRBJ2-7|TRBV4-3|.|12|.
CASSRSWREQYF
TGCGCCAGCAGCCGGTCTTGGAGGGAGCAGTACTTC
>TRBJ2-7|TRBV9|few|16|.
CASSVDGGADSYEQYF
TGTGCCAGCAGCGTAGATGGCGGGGCTGATTCCTACGAGCAGTACTTC
>TRBJ2-7|TRBV7-9|.|17|TRBD1
CASSLGPRDSSSYEQYF
TGTGCCAGCAGCTTAGGCCCCCGGGACAGTAGCTCCTACGAGCAGTACTTC
>TRBJ1-1|TRBV10-3|once|14|.
CAISTLSGATVAFF
TGTGCCATCAGTACTCTATCAGGGGCGACGGTAGCTTTCTTT
>TRBJ1-2|TRBV5-1|.|14|TRBD1
CASSRTQGALGYTF
TGCGCCAGCAGCAGGACACAGGGGGCGCTTGGCTACACCTTC
>TRBJ2-7|TRBV5-4|.|14|.
CASSLGGVSGEQYF
TGTGCCAGCAGCTTAGGCGGGGTCTCCGGCGAGCAGTACTTC
>TRBJ2-5|TRBV7-6|.|16|TRBD2
CASSYGAGTRKETQYF
TGTGCCAGCAGCTATGGGGCCGGGACTAGGAAAGAGACCCAGTACTTC
>TRBJ1-5|TRBV27|.|16|TRBD1
CASSPSTGETNQPQHF
TGTGCCAGCAGTCCATCGACAGGGGAGACGAATCAGCCCCAGCATTTT
>TRBJ1-6|TRBV4-2|.|16|.
CASSQTGTENNSPLHF
TGTGCCAGCAGCCAAACCGGAACAGAAAATAATTCACCCCTCCACTTT
>TRBJ2-7|TRBV5-1|.|15|.
CASSSRDFLTYEQYF
TGCGCCAGCAGCTCCCGGGACTTCCTTACCTACGAGCAGTACTTC
>TRBJ1-1|TRBV4-1|few|15|.
CASSQGGGARTEAFF
TGCGCCAGCAGCCAAGGTGGGGGGGCGAGAACTGAAGCTTTCTTT
>TRBJ2-7|TRBV19|.|14|.
CASSIGPGRGRRNF
TGTGCCAGTAGTATTGGCCCAGGGCGAGGACGAAGGAACTTC
>TRBJ2-2|TRBV7-2|.|18|TRBD2
CASSLLRASGGPLGELFF
TGTGCCAGCAGCTTATTAAGGGCTAGCGGGGGCCCATTGGGGGAGCTGTTTTTT
>TRBJ1-1|TRBV28|.|14|.
CASSLYGGSAEAFF
TGTGCCAGCAGTTTATATGGGGGGAGTGCTGAAGCTTTCTTT
>TRBJ1-2|TRBV15|.|16|.
CATSRDGEGSNYGYTF
TGTGCCACCAGCAGAGATGGGGAGGGAAGCAACTATGGCTACACCTTC
>TRBJ1-2|TRBV6-5|.|13|.
CASSYGRFYGYTF
TGTGCCAGCAGTTACGGCAGGTTCTATGGCTACACCTTC
>TRBJ1-4|TRBV5-6|.|15|.
CASSPETGWKEKLFF
TGTGCCAGCAGCCCCGAAACAGGTTGGAAGGAAAAACTGTTTTTT
>TRBJ2-3|TRBV4-3|.|18|TRBD2
CASSLSTSGITFTDTQYF
TGCGCCAGCAGCCTTTCAACTAGCGGGATAACCTTCACAGATACGCAGTATTTT
>TRBJ1-1|TRBV4-1|.|15|.
CASSQVNTLNTEAFF
TGCGCCAGCAGCCAAGTCAACACCCTGAACACTGAAGCTTTCTTT
>TRBJ2-6|TRBV19|.|19|.
CASSIYGRQYLSGANVLTF
TGTGCCAGTAGTATATACGGAAGACAGTACCTCTCTGGGGCCAACGTCCTGACTTTC
>TRBJ2-7|TRBV4-2|.|15|.
CASSGTWDGQYEQYF
TGTGCCAGCAGCGGGACTTGGGACGGCCAGTACGAGCAGTACTTC
>TRBJ2-1|TRBV4-3|.|16|TRBD2
CASSQDYGGGYNEQFF
TGCGCCAGCAGCCAAGATTACGGGGGGGGATACAATGAGCAGTTCTTC
>TRBJ2-1|TRBV11-2|.|12|TRBD2
CASSLGAGEGFF
TGTGCCAGCAGCTTAGGGGCGGGAGAGGGGTTCTTC
>TRBJ1-1|TRBV7-2|once|14|.
CASSLFRDNTEAFF
TGTGCCAGCAGCTTATTTCGGGACAATACAGAAGCTTTCTTT
>TRBJ2-1|TRBV6-4|.|15|TRBD2
CASSGVAGEGNEQFF
TGTGCCAGCAGTGGCGTAGCGGGGGAGGGCAATGAGCAGTTCTTC
>TRBJ2-6|TRBV28|.|15|TRBD2
CASISPGGGANVLTF
TGTGCCAGCATTTCCCCGGGAGGTGGGGCCAACGTCCTGACTTTC
>TRBJ2-1|TRBV5-4|.|16|TRBD2
CASSQDLGGGSDEQFF
TGTGCCAGCAGCCAAGATCTGGGGGGGGGATCGGATGAGCAGTTCTTC
>TRBJ2-1|TRBV5-6|.|13|TRBD2
CASSPGLEGEQFF
TGTGCCAGCAGCCCGGGACTAGAGGGCGAGCAGTTCTTC
>TRBJ2-7|TRBV7-3|.|15|.
CASSFYGREGDEQYF
TGTGCCAGCAGCTTTTATGGCAGGGAAGGGGACGAGCAGTACTTC
>TRBJ2-7|TRBV30|.|12|.
CAWSVTAHEQYF
TGTGCCTGGAGTGTCACAGCCCACGAGCAGTACTTC
>TRBJ2-1|TRBV7-9|.|14|.
CASSPPLGVNEQFF
TGTGCCAGCAGCCCCCCCCTAGGAGTAAATGAGCAGTTCTTC
>TRBJ1-5|TRBV19|few|14|.
CASSIGGTHQPQHF
TGTGCCAGTAGTATCGGAGGGACCCATCAGCCCCAGCATTTT
>TRBJ1-2|TRBV5-4|.|15|TRBD1
CASSFGDRENYGYTF
TGTGCCAGCAGCTTCGGGGACAGGGAGAACTATGGCTACACCTTC
>TRBJ2-7|TRBV4-3|.|16|.
CASSQDTDGSHYEQYF
TGCGCCAGCAGCCAAGATACGGACGGGAGTCACTACGAGCAGTACTTC
>TRBJ1-1|TRBV27|.|13|.
CASSFGGFTEAFF
TGTGCCAGCAGTTTTGGGGGGTTCACTGAAGCTTTCTTT
>TRBJ1-5|TRBV30|.|14|TRBD1
CAWSKTGGNQPQHF
TGTGCCTGGAGCAAGACAGGGGGCAATCAGCCCCAGCATTTT
>TRBJ2-7|TRBV7-2|.|14|TRBD1
CASSLTGGTYEQYF
TGTGCCAGCAGCTTGACAGGGGGCACCTACGAGCAGTACTTC
>TRBJ1-1|TRBV2|.|14|.
CASKPTGSRPEAFF
TGTGCCAGCAAGCCCACAGGGAGTAGGCCCGAAGCTTTCTTT
>TRBJ2-7|TRBV11-2|.|14|.
CASSLVGPSYEQYF
TGTGCCAGCAGCTTAGTCGGTCCCTCCTACGAGCAGTACTTC
>TRBJ1-5|TRBV10-3|.|13|.
CAARGGDNQPQHF
TGTGCCGCCCGGGGGGGGGATAATCAGCCCCAGCATTTT
>TRBJ2-3|TRBV6-1|.|15|TRBD1
CASSDRQGARDTQYF
TGTGCCAGCAGTGATAGGCAGGGGGCAAGAGATACGCAGTATTTT
>TRBJ2-3|TRBV5-1|.|15|TRBD2
CASRERGAPTDTHYF
TGCGCCAGCAGAGAGCGGGGGGCCCCCACAGATACGCATTATTTT
>TRBJ1-2|TRBV30|.|13|TRBD1
CAWSPGTGRGYTF
TGTGCCTGGAGTCCAGGGACAGGTCGAGGCTACACCTTC